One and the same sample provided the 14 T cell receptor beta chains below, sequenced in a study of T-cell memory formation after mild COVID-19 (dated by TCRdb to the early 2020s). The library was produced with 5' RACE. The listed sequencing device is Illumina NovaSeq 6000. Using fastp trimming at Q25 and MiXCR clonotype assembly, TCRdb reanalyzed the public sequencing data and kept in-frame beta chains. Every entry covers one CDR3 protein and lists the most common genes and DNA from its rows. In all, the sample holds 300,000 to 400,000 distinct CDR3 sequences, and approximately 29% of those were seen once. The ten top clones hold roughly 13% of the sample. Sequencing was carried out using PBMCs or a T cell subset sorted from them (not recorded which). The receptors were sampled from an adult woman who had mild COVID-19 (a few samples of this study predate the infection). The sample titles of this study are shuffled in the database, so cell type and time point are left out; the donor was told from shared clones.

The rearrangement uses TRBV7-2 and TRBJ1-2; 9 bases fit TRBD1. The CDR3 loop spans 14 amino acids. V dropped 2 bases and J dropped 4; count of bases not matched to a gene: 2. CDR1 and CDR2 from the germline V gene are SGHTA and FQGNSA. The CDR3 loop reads CASSLPTGGYGYTF. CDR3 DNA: TGTGCCAGCAGCTTACCGACAGGGGGCTATGGCTACACCTTC.

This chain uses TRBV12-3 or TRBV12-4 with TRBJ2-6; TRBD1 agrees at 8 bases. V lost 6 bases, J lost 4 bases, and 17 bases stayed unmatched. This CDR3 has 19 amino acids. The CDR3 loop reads CASSTDRAGSISGANVLTF. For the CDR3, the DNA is TGTGCCAGCAGCACGGACAGGGCCGGTTCCATATCCGGGGCCAACGTCCTGACTTTC.

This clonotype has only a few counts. CDR3 nucleotide sequence: TGTGCCAGCTCACCATCGCAGGGATGGCCAGAGACCCAGTACTTC. Residues: CASSPSQGWPETQYF. V is TRBV18 and J is TRBJ2-5; weak D call: TRBD1 (5 bases). The germline V gene encodes CDR1 KGHSH and CDR2 LQKENI. Trimming cost V 2 bases and J 4 bases, with 14 bases left between them. The CDR3 spans 15 residues.

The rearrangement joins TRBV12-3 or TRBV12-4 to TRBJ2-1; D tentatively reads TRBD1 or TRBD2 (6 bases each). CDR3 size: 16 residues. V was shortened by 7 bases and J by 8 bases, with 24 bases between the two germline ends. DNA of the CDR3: TGTGCCAGCACCTTAGACGGAGGGGGGATTCCATATGAGCAGTTCTTC. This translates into CASTLDGGGIPYEQFF.

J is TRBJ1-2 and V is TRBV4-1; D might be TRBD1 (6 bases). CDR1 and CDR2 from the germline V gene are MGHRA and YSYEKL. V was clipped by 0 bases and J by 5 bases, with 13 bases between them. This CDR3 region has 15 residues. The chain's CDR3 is CASSQDWGPYYGYTF. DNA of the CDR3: TGCGCCAGCAGCCAAGATTGGGGGCCCTATTATGGCTACACCTTC.

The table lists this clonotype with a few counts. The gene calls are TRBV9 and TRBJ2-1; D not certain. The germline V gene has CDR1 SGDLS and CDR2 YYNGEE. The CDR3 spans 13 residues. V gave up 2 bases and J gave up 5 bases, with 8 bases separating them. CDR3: CASSVNSNNEQFF. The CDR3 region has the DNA TGTGCCAGCAGCGTCAACAGTAACAATGAGCAGTTCTTC.

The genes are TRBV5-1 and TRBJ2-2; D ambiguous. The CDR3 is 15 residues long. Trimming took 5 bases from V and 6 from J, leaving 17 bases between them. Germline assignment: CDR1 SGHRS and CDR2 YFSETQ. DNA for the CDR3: TGCGCCAGCAGTTCAGAAGCCCTGACGTCCGGGGAGCTGTTTTTT. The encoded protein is CASSSEALTSGELFF.

CDR3 sequence reads: CASSLGRREGHETQYF. The CDR3 nucleotides are TGTGCCAGCAGCTTAGGTCGGCGGGAGGGCCATGAGACCCAGTACTTC. The V gene is TRBV7-9, the J gene TRBJ2-5; TRBD2 matches 9 bases. The CDR3 is 16 residues long. V was pared by 1 base and J by 5 bases, with 8 bases of the junction left unmatched. Germline V gene lookup returns CDR1 SEHNR and CDR2 FQNEAQ (reference sequence).

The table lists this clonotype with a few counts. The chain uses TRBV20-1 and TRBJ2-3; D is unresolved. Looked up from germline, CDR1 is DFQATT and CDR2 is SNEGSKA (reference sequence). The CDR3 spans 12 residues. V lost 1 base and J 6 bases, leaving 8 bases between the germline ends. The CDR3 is CSARADLDTQYF. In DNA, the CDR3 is TGCAGTGCTAGAGCCGACCTGGATACGCAGTATTTT.

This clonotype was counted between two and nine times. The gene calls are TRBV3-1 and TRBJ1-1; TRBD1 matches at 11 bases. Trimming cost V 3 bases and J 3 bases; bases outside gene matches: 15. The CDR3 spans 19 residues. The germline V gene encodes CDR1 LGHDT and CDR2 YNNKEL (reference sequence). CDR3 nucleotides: TGTGCCAGCAGCCAGGGACAGGGGGAACCCCAGGCTCCGTACACTGAAGCTTTCTTT. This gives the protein CASSQGQGEPQAPYTEAFF.

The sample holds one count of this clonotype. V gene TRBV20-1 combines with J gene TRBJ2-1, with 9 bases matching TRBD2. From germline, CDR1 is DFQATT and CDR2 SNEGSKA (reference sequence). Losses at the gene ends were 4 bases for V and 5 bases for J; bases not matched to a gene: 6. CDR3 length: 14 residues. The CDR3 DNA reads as TGCAGTGCTAAACTGACTAGCGGTAACAATGAGCAGTTCTTC. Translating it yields CSAKLTSGNNEQFF.

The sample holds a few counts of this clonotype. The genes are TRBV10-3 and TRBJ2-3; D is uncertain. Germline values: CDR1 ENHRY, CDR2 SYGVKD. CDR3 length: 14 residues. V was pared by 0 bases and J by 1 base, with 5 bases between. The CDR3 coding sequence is TGTGCCATCAGTGAGTCTGATGGCACAGATACGCAGTATTTT. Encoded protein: CAISESDGTDTQYF.

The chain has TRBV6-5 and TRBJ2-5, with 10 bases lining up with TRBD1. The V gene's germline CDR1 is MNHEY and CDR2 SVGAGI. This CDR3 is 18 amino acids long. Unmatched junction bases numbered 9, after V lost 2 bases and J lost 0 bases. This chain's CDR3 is CASSYGTGAIPYQETQYF. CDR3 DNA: TGTGCCAGCAGTTACGGGACAGGGGCTATTCCGTACCAAGAGACCCAGTACTTC.

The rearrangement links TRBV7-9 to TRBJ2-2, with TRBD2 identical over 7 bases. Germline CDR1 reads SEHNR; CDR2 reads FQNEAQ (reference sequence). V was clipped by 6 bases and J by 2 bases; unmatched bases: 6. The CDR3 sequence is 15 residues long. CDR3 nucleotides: TGTGCCAGCAGGTCCGGGACTATAAACACCGGGGAGCTGTTTTTT. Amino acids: CASRSGTINTGELFF.